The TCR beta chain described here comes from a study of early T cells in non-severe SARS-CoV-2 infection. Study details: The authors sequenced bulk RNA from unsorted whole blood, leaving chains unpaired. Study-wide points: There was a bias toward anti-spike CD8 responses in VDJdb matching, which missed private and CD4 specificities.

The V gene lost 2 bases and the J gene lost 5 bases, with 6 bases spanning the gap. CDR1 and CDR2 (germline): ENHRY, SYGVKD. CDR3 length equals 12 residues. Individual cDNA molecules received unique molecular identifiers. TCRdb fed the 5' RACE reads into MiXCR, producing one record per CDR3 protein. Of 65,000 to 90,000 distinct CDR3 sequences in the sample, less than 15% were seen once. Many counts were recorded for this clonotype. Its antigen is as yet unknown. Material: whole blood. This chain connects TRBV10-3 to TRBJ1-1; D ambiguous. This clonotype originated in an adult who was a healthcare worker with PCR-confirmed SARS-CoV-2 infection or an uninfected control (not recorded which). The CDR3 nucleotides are TGTGCCATCAGTGAGACGGGAACTGAAGCTTTCTTT. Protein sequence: CAISETGTEAFF.